A single sample gave rise to the 23 T cell receptor beta chains below, sequenced in a study of CD8 T cells in ankylosing spondylitis. Antigen specificity for these receptors is unknown. TCRdb called the 5' RACE reads again in MiXCR, with one record for every CDR3 protein. The profile shows 330,000 or so distinct CDR3 sequences, approximately 8% of them singletons. Broader study findings: A TCR beta motif of fewer than ten highly homologous variants seemed to mark ankylosing spondylitis blood.

What was sequenced was blood, either unsorted or a sorted T cell fraction (not recorded which). Receptor source: a male donor with ankylosing spondylitis.

CDR3 bases: TGTGCCAGCAGCCTAACTCGAACTAGCGGGAGGGCCATCTCCTACAATGAGCAGTTCTTC. Its protein is CASSLTRTSGRAISYNEQFF. This chain links TRBV12-3 or TRBV12-4 with TRBJ2-1, with 13 bases lining up with TRBD2. With V trimmed by 6 bases and J by 0 bases, 14 bases remained unmatched. There are 20 residues in the CDR3.

The chain carries TRBV5-1 and TRBJ1-2; D possibly corresponds to TRBD1 (5 bases). The germline V gene encodes CDR1 SGHRS and CDR2 YFSETQ. Trimming pared 0 bases from V and 1 base from J, leaving 10 bases between. The CDR3 contains 15 residues. The CDR3 reads CASSLARDRNYGYTF. CDR3 DNA: TGCGCCAGCAGCTTGGCCAGGGATCGTAACTATGGCTACACCTTC. The full variable domain, with the rest looked up from reference TRBV5-1 and TRBJ1-2, is KAGVTQTPRYLIKTRGQQVTLSCSPISGHRSVSWYQQTPGQGLQFLFEYFSETQRNKGNFPGRFSGRQFSNSRSEMNVSTLELGDSALYLCASSLARDRNYGYTFGSGTRLTVV.

This clonotype was counted ten times or more. V gene TRBV12-3 or TRBV12-4 combines with J gene TRBJ2-3; 8 bases match TRBD2. This CDR3 comprises 16 residues. V lost 6 bases to trimming and J lost 3 bases; unmatched junction nucleotides: 11. The CDR3 is CASSPPGGARTDTQYF. The CDR3 nucleotides read TGTGCCAGCAGCCCCCCCGGGGGGGCGAGGACAGATACGCAGTATTTT.

This clonotype was seen just once. The chain uses TRBV28 and TRBJ2-7; no reliable D call. Germline values: CDR1 MDHEN, CDR2 SYDVKM. V was shortened by 3 bases and J by 6 bases, with 15 bases between the two germline ends. This CDR3 comprises 14 residues. CDR3 amino acids: CASSFRALAGEQYF. The DNA of the CDR3 is TGTGCCAGCAGTTTCCGGGCCCTGGCTGGCGAGCAGTACTTC.

This clonotype has a handful of counts. This chain uses TRBV18 with TRBJ2-7; TRBD2 matches at 9 bases. With 3 bases clipped from V and 2 bases from J, the junction kept 17 bases outside the gene matches. There are 19 residues in the CDR3. Per germline, CDR1 KGHSH and CDR2 LQKENI. CDR3 nucleotide sequence: TGTGCCAGCTCACCCCGGGCAGGGGGTGAGCGGGAGGCCCCCTACGAGCAGTACTTC. Protein: CASSPRAGGEREAPYEQYF.

This clonotype occurred many times. The rearrangement joins TRBV5-1 to TRBJ2-6; TRBD1 might be the D (6 bases). CDR1 is SGHRS, CDR2 YFSETQ, per germline. V lost 4 bases to trimming and J lost 0 bases, with 14 bases between them. The CDR3 extends over 17 amino acids. The CDR3 sequence is CASSGGAAVSGANVLTF. The CDR3 region has the DNA TGCGCCAGCAGCGGGGGCGCAGCCGTCTCTGGGGCCAACGTCCTGACTTTC.

This clonotype appeared many times. The V gene is TRBV5-1, the J gene TRBJ2-4, with TRBD1 matching over 7 bases. V shed 4 bases, J shed 4 bases, and the junction held 8 bases outside the gene matches. The CDR3 runs 15 residues. Germline V CDR1 and CDR2: SGHRS, YFSETQ. This chain's CDR3 is CASSPTLGQKNIQYF. As DNA, the CDR3 is TGCGCCAGCAGCCCTACCTTGGGACAGAAAAACATTCAGTACTTC. The full variable domain, rest sourced from reference TRBV5-1 and TRBJ2-4, is KAGVTQTPRYLIKTRGQQVTLSCSPISGHRSVSWYQQTPGQGLQFLFEYFSETQRNKGNFPGRFSGRQFSNSRSEMNVSTLELGDSALYLCASSPTLGQKNIQYFGAGTRLSVL.

This clonotype was counted ten times or more. At one of its ends the junction is not consistent with the germline gene, which may arise from a read error. The V call is TRBV7-7, the J call TRBJ2-1; 8 positions agree with TRBD2. This CDR3 is 15 amino acids long. Germline CDR1 SSHAT, CDR2 FNYEAQ (reference sequence). The CDR3 spells CASSRSGTRVDEQFF. In nucleotides, the CDR3 is TGTGCTAGCAGCCGGTCCGGGACTAGAGTCGATGAGCAGTTCTTC.

This clonotype was picked up a small number of times. This CDR3 reads CSVSLSYEQYF. The CDR3 DNA is TGCAGCGTTTCCCTGTCCTACGAGCAGTACTTC. This chain links TRBV29-1 with TRBJ2-7; D ambiguous. Per germline, CDR1 SQVTM and CDR2 ANQGSEA. Trimming stripped 5 bases from V and 1 base from J, with 6 bases between. The CDR3 sequence is 11 residues long.

The table lists this clonotype with a few counts. V is TRBV5-1 and J is TRBJ2-5; 8 bases line up with TRBD2. Per germline, CDR1 SGHRS and CDR2 YFSETQ. With 5 bases clipped from V and 2 bases from J, the junction kept 11 bases outside the gene matches. This CDR3 has 16 residues. In nucleotides, the CDR3 is TGCGCCAGCAGACTGAGCGGGAGTCACCCTCAAGAGACCCAGTACTTC. Protein: CASRLSGSHPQETQYF.

This clonotype was counted at least ten times. The CDR3 spells CSVGRAGSAYEQFF. The CDR3, as DNA: TGCAGCGTTGGAAGAGCGGGGTCGGCTTATGAGCAGTTCTTC. This chain uses TRBV29-1 with TRBJ2-1, with 7 positions matching TRBD2. CDR3 size: 14 residues. Germline-derived CDR1 and CDR2 are SQVTM and ANQGSEA. V shed 4 bases and J 8 bases; nucleotides not matched to a gene: 11.

This clonotype occurred many times. CDR3 region: CSAGTGFHEQYF. In DNA, the CDR3 is TGCAGCGCCGGGACAGGTTTCCACGAGCAGTACTTC. The chain combines TRBV29-1 with TRBJ2-7; 8 positions match TRBD1. Trimming at V came to 7 bases and at J to 5 bases, leaving 7 bases not matched to a gene. Germline values: CDR1 SQVTM, CDR2 ANQGSEA. CDR3 length: 12 residues.

This chain joins TRBV30 and TRBJ2-1; 13 bases match TRBD2. After removal of 8 bases from V and 8 bases from J, the junction contained 6 bases not matched to a gene. The CDR3 sequence is 13 residues long. Looked up from germline, CDR1 is GTSNPN and CDR2 is SVGIG (reference sequence). The CDR3 loop reads CAGWTSGSYEQFF. CDR3 nucleotides: TGTGCCGGATGGACTAGCGGGAGTTATGAGCAGTTCTTC. The variable domain in full, completed from reference TRBV30 and TRBJ2-1, reads SQTIHQWPATLVQPVGSPLSLECTVEGTSNPNLYWYRQAAGRGLQLLFYSVGIGQISSEVPQNLSASRPQDRQFILSSKKLLLSDSGFYLCAGWTSGSYEQFFGPGTRLTVL.

V and J are TRBV12-3 or TRBV12-4 and TRBJ1-1, with D possibly TRBD1 on 5 matching bases. The CDR3 runs to 13 residues. V was clipped by 7 bases and J by 5 bases, with 14 bases between them. The CDR3 here is CASTRGVLTEAFF. In nucleotides, the CDR3 is TGTGCCAGCACCCGGGGGGTCCTAACTGAAGCTTTCTTT.

The chain combines TRBV3-1 with TRBJ2-5; no firm D call. With 4 bases removed from V and 5 bases from J, the gap between germline ends came to 14 bases. CDR3 size: 14 residues. Germline CDR1 is LGHDT and CDR2 is YNNKEL (reference sequence). CDR3 region: CASSPTGSWETQYF. The CDR3 DNA reads as TGTGCCAGCAGCCCCACGGGCTCGTGGGAGACCCAGTACTTC.

The chain employs TRBV5-6 and TRBJ2-7; D call uncertain. Trimming stripped 4 bases from V and 4 bases from J, with 6 bases between. Germline assignment: CDR1 SGHDT and CDR2 YYEEEE. CDR3 length: 11 residues. CDR3 bases: TGTGCCAGCAGCGTATTATACGAGCAGTACTTC. Its translation: CASSVLYEQYF. Full variable domain (missing parts from reference TRBV5-6 and TRBJ2-7): DAGVTQSPTHLIKTRGQQVTLRCSPKSGHDTVSWYQQALGQGPQFIFQYYEEEERQRGNFPDRFSGHQFPNYSSELNVNALLLGDSALYLCASSVLYEQYFGPGTRLTVT.

The chain carries TRBV11-2 and TRBJ2-7, with D uncertain. V was trimmed by 5 bases and J by 4 bases, leaving 12 bases between them. The CDR3 has 13 amino acids. Looked up from germline, CDR1 is SGHAT and CDR2 is FQNNGV. DNA of the CDR3: TGTGCCAGCAGCGTCCCGGACCTGTACGAGCAGTACTTC. Protein: CASSVPDLYEQYF. The full variable domain, rest sourced from reference TRBV11-2 and TRBJ2-7, is EAGVAQSPRYKIIEKRQSVAFWCNPISGHATLYWYQQILGQGPKLLIQFQNNGVVDDSQLPKDRFSAERLKGVDSTLKIQPAKLEDSAVYLCASSVPDLYEQYFGPGTRLTVT.

This clonotype turned up a few times. The J gene is TRBJ2-7, the V gene TRBV30; possibly TRBD1 or TRBD2 for D (7 bases each). Trimming took off 0 bases at V and 6 bases at J, with 15 bases between the two ends. CDR3 size: 14 residues. Germline CDR1 reads GTSNPN; CDR2 reads SVGIG (reference sequence). CDR3 DNA: TGTGCCTGGAGTGTACTAGGCAGGGGGGGCGAGCAGTACTTC. It encodes CAWSVLGRGGEQYF.

The table lists this clonotype with many counts. The V and J genes are TRBV3-1 and TRBJ2-1, with 14 bases aligning to TRBD2. V was clipped by 4 bases and J by 5 bases; unmatched bases: 4. Germline V lookup: CDR1 LGHDT, CDR2 YNNKEL (reference sequence). This CDR3 is built from 16 residues. The chain's CDR3 is CASSRRLAGGDNEQFF. In DNA, the CDR3 is TGTGCCAGCAGCCGGAGACTAGCGGGAGGGGACAATGAGCAGTTCTTC.

This clonotype was recorded a few times. The genes are TRBV7-7 and TRBJ1-4; a weak D match, TRBD1 (5 bases). This CDR3 has 15 residues. Germline loops: CDR1 SSHAT, CDR2 FNYEAQ (reference sequence). V was clipped by 5 bases and J by 4 bases, with 14 bases between them. The CDR3 DNA follows: TGTGCCAGCAGCCGCCGGGACGGCAGTAATGAAAAACTGTTTTTT. Protein product: CASSRRDGSNEKLFF.

Ten or more counts support this clonotype. The CDR3 DNA is TGTGCCACCAGTGAGATACCGGGACTACCGAACACCGGGGAGCTGTTTTTT. As protein: CATSEIPGLPNTGELFF. The V call is TRBV24-1, the J call TRBJ2-2, with 7 bases matching TRBD2. Trimming cost V 4 bases and J 0 bases; bases outside gene matches: 7. The CDR3 extends over 17 amino acids. Germline CDR1 reads KGHDR; CDR2 reads SFDVKD.

The chain employs TRBV12-3 or TRBV12-4 and TRBJ1-1, with D uncertain. V lost 5 bases, J lost 5 bases, and 9 bases lay in between. The CDR3 extends over 12 amino acids. The CDR3 DNA is TGTGCCAGCAGTCCGGACTCGACTGAAGCTTTCTTT. Encoded protein: CASSPDSTEAFF.

This clonotype was observed at least ten times. The V and J genes are TRBV20-1 and TRBJ2-1; TRBD1 agrees at 7 bases. The CDR3 covers 8 residues. The V gene's germline CDR1 is DFQATT and CDR2 SNEGSKA (reference sequence). CDR3 bases: TGCACAGGGGGTGAGCAGTTCTTC. Protein sequence: CTGGEQFF.